This T cell receptor (beta chain) was sequenced in a study of blood T cell repertoires in COVID-19. V was trimmed by 5 bases and J by 6 bases, leaving 9 bases between them. CDR3 length: 12 residues. Per the germline V gene, CDR1 is SGHTA and CDR2 is FQGNSA. Using immunoSEQ multiplex PCR, the repertoire was profiled, and TCRdb retains in-frame clones only, with some absent. The sample lists roughly 240,000 clones, around 80% occurring once. The sample was peripheral blood. J is TRBJ2-3 and V is TRBV7-2; D remains ambiguous. The sequence was obtained from a woman older than 75 with acute or convalescent COVID-19. The CDR3 nucleotides read TGTGCCAGCAGCCCCCCCTCGGATACGCAGTATTTT. Its translation: CASSPPSDTQYF.